Below, 16 T cell receptor beta chains from the same sample are listed, as sequenced in a study of T cell changes during pregnancy in multiple sclerosis. Method: immunoSEQ multiplex PCR; TCRdb's copy keeps in-frame clones and lacks some. In the table there are some 74,000 clones, around 92% of which are singletons. The material was peripheral blood, obtained before pregnancy. The receptors originated from a female donor with multiple sclerosis, enrolled in a pregnancy study.

This clone was picked up one time. The gene calls are TRBV4-2 and TRBJ2-1; 7 bases are shared with TRBD1. Germline V gives CDR1 LGHNA, CDR2 YNFKEQ. The CDR3 contains 17 residues. The ends lost 3 bases at V and 6 bases at J; junction bases unmatched: 14. DNA for the CDR3: TGTGCCAGCAGCCATCAAGCCGGGACAGCAATCCTCAATGAGCAGTTCTTC. This codes for CASSHQAGTAILNEQFF.

The table lists this clone with a few counts. The gene calls are TRBV28 and TRBJ2-7; a weak D match, TRBD1 (5 bases). Trimming pared 7 bases from V and 3 bases from J, leaving 13 bases between. This CDR3 is built from 13 residues. Germline lookup yields CDR1 MDHEN and CDR2 SYDVKM. The CDR3 is CASNPTGYYEQYF. The CDR3 coding sequence is TGTGCCAGCAATCCTACAGGATACTACGAGCAGTACTTC.

The chain has TRBV5-5 and TRBJ2-7, with TRBD1 identical over 11 bases. The CDR3 extends over 17 amino acids. Germline CDR1 is SGHKS and CDR2 is YYEKEE (reference sequence). Losses at the gene ends were 3 bases for V and 2 bases for J; bases not matched to a gene: 10. In DNA, the CDR3 is TGTGCCAGCAGCTCCCCAACCGGGACAGGGGGAGCCTACGAGCAGTACTTC. Its protein is CASSSPTGTGGAYEQYF.

CDR3 residues: CASSHRELNTEAFF. DNA for the CDR3: TGTGCCAGCAGTCACAGAGAATTGAACACTGAAGCTTTCTTT. The V call is TRBV2, the J call TRBJ1-1, with D hard to call. Germline CDR1 reads SNHLY; CDR2 reads FYNNEI. This CDR3 has 14 residues. V was cut by 5 bases and J by 0 bases, with 10 bases left in between.

The chain recombines TRBV11-3 with TRBJ2-7; the match to TRBD1 covers 10 bases. The junction had 3 bases not matched to a gene; V was cut back by 1 base and J by 3 bases. The germline V gene has CDR1 SGHNT and CDR2 YENEEA. The CDR3 is 15 amino acids. Here the CDR3 DNA reads TGTGCCAGCAGCTTAGGGGGACAGGGGCACTACGAGCAGTACTTC. Its translation: CASSLGGQGHYEQYF. The whole variable domain, remainder taken from reference TRBV11-3 and TRBJ2-7, is EAGVVQSPRYKIIEKKQPVAFWCNPISGHNTLYWYLQNLGQGPELLIRYENEEAVDDSQLPKDRFSAERLKGVDSTLKIQPAELGDSAVYLCASSLGGQGHYEQYFGPGTRLTVT.

This chain connects TRBV14 to TRBJ2-7, with 9 bases that match TRBD2. CDR1 and CDR2 (germline): SGHDN, FVKESK. The CDR3 length is 15 residues. Germline trimming cut 2 bases from V and 0 bases from J; bases unmatched to any gene: 2. The CDR3 sequence: CASSQNSGGSYEQYF. The DNA for the CDR3 is TGTGCCAGCAGCCAAAATAGCGGGGGCTCCTACGAGCAGTACTTC.

The chain has TRBV18 and TRBJ2-7; D gene uncertain. Germline CDR1 is KGHSH and CDR2 is LQKENI. The CDR3 has 15 residues. V lost 6 bases and J lost 6, with 21 bases in between. The CDR3 DNA follows: TGTGCCAGCTCCCCGCTCCAGTCTTCTTACAGCGAGCAGTACTTC. Translation gives CASSPLQSSYSEQYF.

The V gene is TRBV4-3, the J gene TRBJ1-2; D is unclear. This CDR3 is 15 amino acids long. Looked up from germline, CDR1 is LGHNA and CDR2 is YSLEER. Trimming removed 0 bases at V and 5 bases at J, with 13 bases between. CDR3 in DNA: TGCGCCAGCAGCCAAGATCTATGGTCAGGATATGGCTACACCTTC. Its translation: CASSQDLWSGYGYTF.

About this clone itself: The sample carries other DNA sequences with the same CDR3. The chain is built from TRBV5-1 and TRBJ2-5, with TRBD1 identical over 9 bases. V shed 3 bases and J 4 bases; nucleotides not matched to a gene: 4. CDR1 and CDR2 from the germline V gene are SGHRS and YFSETQ. This CDR3 is built from 14 residues. CDR3 DNA: TGCGCCAGCAGCTCGGGGACAGGGAGAGAGACCCAGTACTTC. It encodes CASSSGTGRETQYF.

The chain uses TRBV30 and TRBJ1-5, with 9 bases identical to TRBD1. Germline CDR1 is GTSNPN and CDR2 is SVGIG (reference sequence). The CDR3 has 15 amino acids. V was pared by 1 base and J by 8 bases, with 9 bases of the junction left unmatched. Written as DNA, the CDR3 is TGTGCCTGGAGTGATCTGGGACAGGGACGTGAGCCCCAGCATTTT. It yields the protein CAWSDLGQGREPQHF.

The DNA for the CDR3 is TGCGCCAGCAGCTTGTGGCGGGAGAACCAATACGAGCAGTACTTC. Translated, it gives CASSLWRENQYEQYF. The chain uses TRBV5-1 and TRBJ2-7; 7 bases map to TRBD2. The V and J ends lost 1 base and 4 bases, in that order; junction bases with no gene match: 8. The CDR3 runs to 15 residues. Germline V gene lookup returns CDR1 SGHRS and CDR2 YFSETQ.

V is TRBV4-3 and J is TRBJ2-5, with D uncertain. Germline loops: CDR1 LGHNA, CDR2 YSLEER. The V end lost 0 bases, the J end lost 5 bases, and 7 bases lay between the germline ends. There are 13 residues in the CDR3. The CDR3 sequence: CASSQEAWETQYF. The DNA for the CDR3 is TGCGCCAGCAGCCAAGAAGCCTGGGAGACCCAGTACTTC.

The V gene is TRBV4-3, the J gene TRBJ2-6; 12 bases fit TRBD2. Trimming at V came to 2 bases and at J to 0 bases, leaving 2 bases not matched to a gene. CDR1 and CDR2 (germline): LGHNA, YSLEER. The CDR3 runs 18 residues. CDR3 in amino acids: CASSQSGLAGSGANVLTF. In nucleotides, the CDR3 is TGCGCCAGCAGCCAATCGGGACTAGCGGGCTCTGGGGCCAACGTCCTGACTTTC.

This chain uses TRBV7-2 with TRBJ2-5; the match to TRBD2 covers 8 bases. J was trimmed by 6 bases and V by 1 base; bases with no gene match: 4. The germline CDR1 and CDR2 sequences are SGHTA and FQGNSA. This CDR3 contains 14 residues. DNA for the CDR3: TGTGCCAGCAGCTTAGTCCTAGCGGGTCAGACCCAGTACTTC. Translating it yields CASSLVLAGQTQYF.

V and J are TRBV5-6 and TRBJ2-7; 11 bases match TRBD1. V gave up 1 base and J gave up 3 bases; unmatched junction bases: 3. Germline values: CDR1 SGHDT, CDR2 YYEEEE. This CDR3 contains 15 residues. The CDR3 region is CASSLTGTGGYEQYF. The CDR3 DNA follows: TGTGCCAGCAGCTTGACCGGGACAGGGGGCTACGAGCAGTACTTC.

The J gene is TRBJ1-2, the V gene TRBV5-6; 11 bases line up with TRBD1. CDR1 and CDR2 from the germline V gene are SGHDT and YYEEEE. This CDR3 contains 14 residues. V trimming: 0 bases; J trimming: 8 bases; junction bases outside the gene matches: 3. In nucleotides, the CDR3 is TGTGCCAGCAGCTTGGCCGGGACAGGGGGAGGCTACACCTTC. Residues: CASSLAGTGGGYTF. The full variable domain, rest sourced from reference TRBV5-6 and TRBJ1-2, is DAGVTQSPTHLIKTRGQQVTLRCSPKSGHDTVSWYQQALGQGPQFIFQYYEEEERQRGNFPDRFSGHQFPNYSSELNVNALLLGDSALYLCASSLAGTGGGYTFGSGTRLTVV.